The rows below give T cell receptor beta chains drawn from one sample of a study of T-cell memory formation after mild COVID-19. TCRdb fed the 5' RACE reads into MiXCR, producing one record per CDR3 protein. The table includes roughly 280,000 distinct CDR3 sequences, roughly 17% detected once. The source material was PBMCs or a T cell subset sorted from them (not recorded which). All receptors come from a young man who had mild COVID-19 (a few samples of this study predate the infection). Cell type and time point are not known. CDR3s include the opening cysteine and the closing phenylalanine or tryptophan. Fields, in order: CDR3 DNA, CDR3 protein, V gene, D gene, clone size, J gene. A D gene is named only where the DNA matches it firmly. A clone size is listed for some rows: how often the clone was seen (once, few, many), or a class if it is expanded.

cdr3_nt: TGTGCCAGCAGCCCCGGACAGGGGTTGGAGCTGTTTTTT; cdr3_aa: CASSPGQGLELFF; v_call: TRBV7-2; d_call: TRBD1; clone_size: few; j_call: TRBJ2-2
cdr3_nt: TGTGCCATCAGTGAGTCAGGGGAGCGGGGGCGCAATGAGCAGTTCTTC; cdr3_aa: CAISESGERGRNEQFF; v_call: TRBV10-3; d_call: TRBD2; clone_size: .; j_call: TRBJ2-1
cdr3_nt: TGTGCCAGCAGCTTAGCGCTAGCGGGGGTGAATGAGCAGTTCTTC; cdr3_aa: CASSLALAGVNEQFF; v_call: TRBV7-2; d_call: TRBD2; clone_size: once; j_call: TRBJ2-1
cdr3_nt: TGTGCCAGCAGCGGCTTGAGGAACTCCTACAATGAGCAGTTCTTC; cdr3_aa: CASSGLRNSYNEQFF; v_call: TRBV11-2; d_call: .; clone_size: many; j_call: TRBJ2-1
cdr3_nt: TGCAGTGCTAGAGGCCCTGAGCGAAACACCATATATTTT; cdr3_aa: CSARGPERNTIYF; v_call: TRBV20-1; d_call: .; clone_size: few; j_call: TRBJ1-3
cdr3_nt: TGTGCCAGCAGCCCGGGACTAGGAGACACCGGGGAGCTGTTTTTT; cdr3_aa: CASSPGLGDTGELFF; v_call: TRBV7-3; d_call: TRBD2; clone_size: once; j_call: TRBJ2-2
cdr3_nt: TGTGCCAGCGAGGGGACTAGCGGGCGGGACATTCAGTACTTC; cdr3_aa: CASEGTSGRDIQYF; v_call: TRBV5-5; d_call: TRBD2; clone_size: .; j_call: TRBJ2-4
cdr3_nt: TGTGCCAGCAGTTTATATGGAGATGCCCAAGAAAAACTGTTTTTT; cdr3_aa: CASSLYGDAQEKLFF; v_call: TRBV28; d_call: .; clone_size: few; j_call: TRBJ1-4
cdr3_nt: TGTGCCAGCAGCGTCGGGACAGGTCCCTACGAGCAGTACTTC; cdr3_aa: CASSVGTGPYEQYF; v_call: TRBV7-9; d_call: TRBD1; clone_size: .; j_call: TRBJ2-7
cdr3_nt: TGCGCCAGCACCCCGGGCGTGGGCTGGGGCACTGAAGCTTTCTTT; cdr3_aa: CASTPGVGWGTEAFF; v_call: TRBV5-1; d_call: .; clone_size: .; j_call: TRBJ1-1
cdr3_nt: TGTGCCAGCAGCTTGCCTTATGGAGATACGCAGTATTTT; cdr3_aa: CASSLPYGDTQYF; v_call: TRBV5-8; d_call: .; clone_size: few; j_call: TRBJ2-3
cdr3_nt: TGTGCCACCAGTGATTTGAGGGACAGTCAAGATACGCAGTATTTT; cdr3_aa: CATSDLRDSQDTQYF; v_call: TRBV24-1; d_call: TRBD1; clone_size: many; j_call: TRBJ2-3
cdr3_nt: TGTGCCAGCAGCCGGACAGGGATCTACTATGGCTACACCTTC; cdr3_aa: CASSRTGIYYGYTF; v_call: TRBV7-9; d_call: TRBD1; clone_size: few; j_call: TRBJ1-2
cdr3_nt: TGTGCCAGCAGCAAACCGTCCGGGACTAGCAGTTACAATGAGCAGTTCTTC; cdr3_aa: CASSKPSGTSSYNEQFF; v_call: TRBV7-8; d_call: TRBD2; clone_size: few; j_call: TRBJ2-1
cdr3_nt: TGCAGTGCTGGCCGGGACAGGGGGAATGAGCAGTTCTTC; cdr3_aa: CSAGRDRGNEQFF; v_call: TRBV20-1; d_call: TRBD1; clone_size: .; j_call: TRBJ2-1
cdr3_nt: TGTGCTAGCAGCTTAGCGCTCAGCGGGGGGCCTGGGACCCAGTACTTC; cdr3_aa: CASSLALSGGPGTQYF; v_call: TRBV7-7; d_call: TRBD2; clone_size: .; j_call: TRBJ2-5
cdr3_nt: TGCAGTGCTAGGCAAGCACTAGCGGAAGAGACCCAGTACTTC; cdr3_aa: CSARQALAEETQYF; v_call: TRBV20-1; d_call: TRBD2; clone_size: few; j_call: TRBJ2-5
cdr3_nt: TGTGCCAGCAGTCAAGGGGACAGGGAGGGCAATCAGCCCCAGCATTTT; cdr3_aa: CASSQGDREGNQPQHF; v_call: TRBV7-9; d_call: TRBD1; clone_size: .; j_call: TRBJ1-5
cdr3_nt: TGTGCCAGCAACCAACCGGACACAAACTATGGCTACACCTTC; cdr3_aa: CASNQPDTNYGYTF; v_call: TRBV6-1; d_call: .; clone_size: .; j_call: TRBJ1-2
cdr3_nt: TGTGCCAGCACCGGGGGGACAGGGGGCCTGTACGAGCAGTACTTC; cdr3_aa: CASTGGTGGLYEQYF; v_call: TRBV12-3/TRBV12-4; d_call: TRBD1; clone_size: .; j_call: TRBJ2-7
cdr3_nt: TGCGCCAGCAGCGGGACAGCGCAAGAGACCCAGTACTTC; cdr3_aa: CASSGTAQETQYF; v_call: TRBV5-1; d_call: TRBD1; clone_size: medium-sized; j_call: TRBJ2-5
cdr3_nt: TGTGCCAGCAGGCCAGGGTTTGACACTGAAGCTTTCTTT; cdr3_aa: CASRPGFDTEAFF; v_call: TRBV7-2; d_call: .; clone_size: many; j_call: TRBJ1-1
cdr3_nt: TGCGCCAGCAGTATGAACACTGAAGCTTTCTTT; cdr3_aa: CASSMNTEAFF; v_call: TRBV5-1; d_call: .; clone_size: few; j_call: TRBJ1-1
cdr3_nt: TGTGCCAGCAGGGCAGGGGACACTGAAGCTTTCTTT; cdr3_aa: CASRAGDTEAFF; v_call: TRBV4-2; d_call: .; clone_size: few; j_call: TRBJ1-1
cdr3_nt: TGTGCCAGCAGCACCGGGGACAGGGTCTGGGGGGAGCTGTTTTTT; cdr3_aa: CASSTGDRVWGELFF; v_call: TRBV7-8; d_call: TRBD1; clone_size: few; j_call: TRBJ2-2
cdr3_nt: TGTGCCAGCAGTGATCAGCGGGGGAGCACAGATACGCAGTATTTT; cdr3_aa: CASSDQRGSTDTQYF; v_call: TRBV2; d_call: TRBD2; clone_size: few; j_call: TRBJ2-3
cdr3_nt: TGTGCCAGCAGTAGGACCATCGAGACCCAGTACTTC; cdr3_aa: CASSRTIETQYF; v_call: TRBV6-6; d_call: .; clone_size: many; j_call: TRBJ2-5
cdr3_nt: TGTGCTAGCAGCCCAGCCTCGGGACCACAGTACTTC; cdr3_aa: CASSPASGPQYF; v_call: TRBV7-7; d_call: .; clone_size: few; j_call: TRBJ2-5
cdr3_nt: TGTGCCAGCAGCTGGGACTTCGCAAACACCGGGGAGCTGTTTTTT; cdr3_aa: CASSWDFANTGELFF; v_call: TRBV7-9; d_call: .; clone_size: few; j_call: TRBJ2-2
cdr3_nt: TGTGCCAGCTCTCCCAGCCCTCCGGGACTTACAACAACTAATGAAAAACTGTTTTTT; cdr3_aa: CASSPSPPGLTTTNEKLFF; v_call: TRBV18; d_call: .; clone_size: .; j_call: TRBJ1-4
cdr3_nt: TGTGCCAGCAGGGGGACGCGGGAGAGCTCCTACAATGAGCAGTTCTTC; cdr3_aa: CASRGTRESSYNEQFF; v_call: TRBV11-2; d_call: TRBD2; clone_size: few; j_call: TRBJ2-1